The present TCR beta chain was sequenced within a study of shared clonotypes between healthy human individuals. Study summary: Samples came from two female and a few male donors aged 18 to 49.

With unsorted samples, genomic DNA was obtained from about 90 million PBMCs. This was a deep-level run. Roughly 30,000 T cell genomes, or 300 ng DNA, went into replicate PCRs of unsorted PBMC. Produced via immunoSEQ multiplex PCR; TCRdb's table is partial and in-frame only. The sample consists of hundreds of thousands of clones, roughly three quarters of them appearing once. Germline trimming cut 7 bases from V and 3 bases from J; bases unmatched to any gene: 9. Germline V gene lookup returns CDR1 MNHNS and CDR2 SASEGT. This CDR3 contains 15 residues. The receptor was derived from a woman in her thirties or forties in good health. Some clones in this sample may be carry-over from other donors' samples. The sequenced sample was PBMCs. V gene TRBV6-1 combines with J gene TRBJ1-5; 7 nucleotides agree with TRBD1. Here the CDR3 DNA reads TGTGCCAGCACCAGGACAGGAAACAACAATCAGCCCCAGCATTTT. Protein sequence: CASTRTGNNNQPQHF.